The 32 T cell receptor beta chains listed next were all sequenced from one sample in a study of blood T cell repertoires in COVID-19. Method: immunoSEQ multiplex PCR; TCRdb's copy keeps in-frame clones and lacks some. The sample holds 35,000 to 50,000 clones; 75% to 90% are singletons and the top ten take about 4.1%. What was sequenced was peripheral blood. These receptor sequences come from a man between 60 and 70 years old with acute or convalescent COVID-19.

V is TRBV5-1 and J is TRBJ2-5, with 7 nucleotides matching TRBD1. After removal of 5 bases from V and 4 bases from J, the junction contained 11 bases not matched to a gene. Per the germline V gene, CDR1 is SGHRS and CDR2 is YFSETQ. The CDR3 has 15 amino acids. The CDR3 loop is CASREAQGFPETQYF. In DNA form, the CDR3 reads TGCGCCAGCAGAGAGGCACAGGGGTTCCCAGAGACCCAGTACTTC.

V gene TRBV4-1 combines with J gene TRBJ1-1; D might be TRBD1 (6 bases). Trimming cost V 5 bases and J 2 bases, with 15 bases left between them. The germline gives CDR1 MGHRA, CDR2 YSYEKL. This CDR3 is built from 15 residues. The CDR3 is CASSNGQLGNTEAFF. CDR3 in DNA: TGCGCCAGCAGCAACGGACAGTTGGGCAACACTGAAGCTTTCTTT.

The V and J genes are TRBV30 and TRBJ2-3, with 14 nucleotides matching TRBD2. Germline values: CDR1 GTSNPN, CDR2 SVGIG (reference sequence). The trim removed 5 bases at V and 7 bases at J, leaving 5 bases unmatched. This CDR3 has 14 residues. The CDR3 nucleotides are TGTGCCTGGGAGACTAGCGGGGGGGTTCATACGCAGTATTTT. It encodes CAWETSGGVHTQYF. Based on the CDR3 plus reference TRBV30 and TRBJ2-3, the full variable domain is SQTIHQWPATLVQPVGSPLSLECTVEGTSNPNLYWYRQAAGRGLQLLFYSVGIGQISSEVPQNLSASRPQDRQFILSSKKLLLSDSGFYLCAWETSGGVHTQYFGPGTRLTVL.

Only one count was recorded for this clone. This chain connects TRBV28 to TRBJ1-2; 8 bases align to TRBD1. The ends lost 4 bases at V and 4 bases at J; junction bases unmatched: 8. CDR1 and CDR2 (germline): MDHEN, SYDVKM. This CDR3 spans 15 amino acids. The CDR3 DNA follows: TGTGCCAGCAGTTCCCAGGACAGGGCCATCTATGGCTACACCTTC. Its translation: CASSSQDRAIYGYTF.

The V and J genes are TRBV29-1 and TRBJ2-7, with D possibly being TRBD2 (6 bases). The CDR3 is 13 residues long. V was cut by 0 bases and J by 4 bases, with 10 bases left in between. Germline values: CDR1 SQVTM, CDR2 ANQGSEA. Here the CDR3 reads CSVEDRGTYEQYF. CDR3 nucleotide sequence: TGCAGCGTTGAAGATCGTGGGACTTACGAGCAGTACTTC.

The CDR3 region has the DNA TGTGCCAGTAGTCTCGGGATTTTGAACACCATATATTTT. Its protein is CASSLGILNTIYF. J is TRBJ1-3 and V is TRBV19; D not resolved. CDR3 length equals 13 residues. Germline-derived CDR1 and CDR2 are LNHDA and SQIVND (reference sequence). Trimming shortened V by 5 bases and J by 7 bases, and 12 bases separated the two germline ends.

The genes are TRBV6-5 and TRBJ1-2; TRBD1 matches at 10 bases. Germline loops: CDR1 MNHEY, CDR2 SVGAGI. With V trimmed by 6 bases and J by 4 bases, 5 bases remained unmatched. The CDR3 is made up of 14 amino acids. In DNA form, the CDR3 reads TGTGCCAGCAGGAGGGGACAGGGGCTCTATGGCTACACCTTC. Translating gives CASRRGQGLYGYTF.

Judged by abundance, this clone is large. The V and J genes are TRBV29-1 and TRBJ1-1; no clear D gene. Germline V gives CDR1 SQVTM, CDR2 ANQGSEA. The CDR3 contains 13 residues. V lost 4 bases, J lost 0 bases, and 9 bases lay in between. CDR3 DNA: TGCAGCGTTGGATGGGGAGTGAACACTGAAGCTTTCTTT. Translated, it gives CSVGWGVNTEAFF.

This clone was seen only a few times. The V call is TRBV7-3, the J call TRBJ2-3, with D perhaps matching TRBD1 (6 bases). The CDR3 totals 15 residues. CDR1 is SGHTA, CDR2 FQGTGA, per germline. V dropped 5 bases and J dropped 6 bases, with 18 bases sitting between them. The CDR3 sequence: CASSPFRDKEDTQYF. CDR3 in DNA: TGTGCCAGCAGCCCGTTCCGGGACAAAGAGGATACGCAGTATTTT.

The chain has TRBV9 and TRBJ2-5, with TRBD1 identical over 10 bases. CDR3 length: 15 amino acids. After removal of 3 bases from V and 3 bases from J, the junction contained 5 bases not matched to a gene. Germline CDR1 is SGDLS and CDR2 is YYNGEE. The DNA for the CDR3 is TGTGCCAGCAGCGACGCCGGGACAGGGGAAGAGACCCAGTACTTC. Protein product: CASSDAGTGEETQYF.

V usage is TRBV18 and J usage is TRBJ2-5, with TRBD2 matching over 10 bases. Losses at the gene ends were 5 bases for V and 1 base for J; bases not matched to a gene: 1. The germline V gene has CDR1 KGHSH and CDR2 LQKENI. The CDR3 spans 14 residues. CDR3 protein: CASSTSGAQETQYF. Here the CDR3 DNA reads TGTGCCAGCTCAACTAGCGGGGCCCAAGAGACCCAGTACTTC.

The chain combines TRBV19 with TRBJ2-7, with 12 bases fitting TRBD1. V dropped 3 bases and J dropped 5; count of bases not matched to a gene: 8. Per the germline V gene, CDR1 is LNHDA and CDR2 is SQIVND (reference sequence). The CDR3 is 16 residues long. CDR3 sequence reads: CASSITRDRGQHEQYF. CDR3 in DNA: TGTGCCAGTAGTATCACCCGGGACAGGGGGCAGCACGAGCAGTACTTC. Based on the CDR3 plus reference TRBV19 and TRBJ2-7, the full variable domain is DGGITQSPKYLFRKEGQNVTLSCEQNLNHDAMYWYRQDPGQGLRLIYYSQIVNDFQKGDIAEGYSVSREKKESFPLTVTSAQKNPTAFYLCASSITRDRGQHEQYFGPGTRLTVT.

The rearrangement links TRBV7-9 to TRBJ2-7; D is possibly TRBD2 (5 bases). The V end lost 4 bases, the J end lost 7 bases, and 11 bases lay between the germline ends. Germline CDR1 reads SEHNR; CDR2 reads FQNEAQ (reference sequence). The CDR3 consists of 12 residues. DNA of the CDR3: TGTGCCAGCAGCTCGCTATCGGGGGAGCAGTACTTC. Translating gives CASSSLSGEQYF.

The V and J genes are TRBV19 and TRBJ2-1; 14 bases are shared with TRBD2. The J segment lost 5 bases and the V segment lost 7 bases, leaving 10 bases of the junction unmatched. The CDR3 length is 17 residues. Germline V gene data show CDR1 as LNHDA and CDR2 as SQIVND (reference sequence). The CDR3 spells CASTPPTGLAGDNEQFF. CDR3 nucleotides: TGTGCCAGTACCCCCCCCACGGGACTAGCGGGGGACAATGAGCAGTTCTTC. Full variable domain (rest looked up from reference TRBV19 and TRBJ2-1): DGGITQSPKYLFRKEGQNVTLSCEQNLNHDAMYWYRQDPGQGLRLIYYSQIVNDFQKGDIAEGYSVSREKKESFPLTVTSAQKNPTAFYLCASTPPTGLAGDNEQFFGPGTRLTVL.

The CDR3 DNA is TGTGCCAGCTCTATCTTACTGCAGCCCCAGCATTTT. This encodes CASSILLQPQHF. The rearrangement joins TRBV2 to TRBJ1-5; D remains ambiguous. This CDR3 contains 12 residues. With 8 bases removed from V and 7 bases from J, the gap between germline ends came to 12 bases. Germline V lookup: CDR1 SNHLY, CDR2 FYNNEI. Together with reference TRBV2 and TRBJ1-5, the CDR3 gives the full variable domain: EPEVTQTPSHQVTQMGQEVILRCVPISNHLYFYWYRQILGQKVEFLVSFYNNEISEKSEIFDDQFSVERPDGSNFTLKIRSTKLEDSAMYFCASSILLQPQHFGDGTRLSIL.

The sample holds a few counts of this clone. The J gene is TRBJ1-3, the V gene TRBV27, with no clear D. Between the trimmed V and J ends, which lost 6 bases and 4 bases, there was a span of 10 bases. CDR1 and CDR2 (germline): MNHEY, SMNVEV (reference sequence). This CDR3 spans 13 amino acids. DNA of the CDR3: TGTGCCAGCAGAACGGAGCCAGGAAACACCATATATTTT. Translation gives CASRTEPGNTIYF.

The chain joins TRBV5-4 to TRBJ2-7; 8 bases agree with TRBD1. J gave up 2 bases and V 4 bases, and 5 bases lay outside the gene matches. Germline CDR1 is SGHNT and CDR2 is YYREEE (reference sequence). This CDR3 region has 14 residues. The CDR3 loop reads CASSPGQGAYEQYF. The CDR3 region has the DNA TGTGCCAGCAGCCCAGGACAGGGAGCCTACGAGCAGTACTTC.

The CDR3 here is CASSRGWASQETQYF. DNA of the CDR3: TGTGCCAGCAGTAGGGGGTGGGCTAGCCAAGAGACCCAGTACTTC. This sequence joins TRBV6-5 and TRBJ2-5, with D possibly matching TRBD1 (6 bases). V was clipped by 5 bases and J by 1 base, with 14 bases between them. Germline values: CDR1 MNHEY, CDR2 SVGAGI. The CDR3 spans 15 residues.

This clone appeared a single time. The chain carries TRBV6-1 and TRBJ2-1, with 7 bases aligning to TRBD2. CDR1 is MNHNS and CDR2 is SASEGT in the germline V gene. Trimming at V came to 0 bases and at J to 2 bases, leaving 10 bases not matched to a gene. This CDR3 spans 18 amino acids. CDR3 nucleotides: TGTGCCAGCAGTGAAGCGTTGGGAGCGGGACTCGCCTACAATGAGCAGTTCTTC. It translates to CASSEALGAGLAYNEQFF.

V and J are TRBV4-3 and TRBJ1-6; D is unresolved. The V end lost 1 base, the J end lost 7 bases, and 8 bases lay between the germline ends. CDR1 and CDR2 from the germline V gene are LGHNA and YSLEER. The CDR3 spans 14 residues. As DNA, the CDR3 is TGCGCCAGCAGCCAAGGAGTCAGGAATTCACCCCTCCACTTT. Protein sequence: CASSQGVRNSPLHF.

This clone came up a few times. The V and J genes are TRBV10-1 and TRBJ2-2; tentatively, D is TRBD1 (5 bases). The germline V gene encodes CDR1 WNHNN and CDR2 SYGVQD (reference sequence). This CDR3 region has 13 residues. The germline V and J ends were trimmed by 5 bases and 6 bases, with 10 bases remaining between them. CDR3 loop: CASSRNRPGELFF. CDR3 in DNA: TGCGCCAGCAGTCGAAACAGGCCCGGGGAGCTGTTTTTT.

V is TRBV11-1 and J is TRBJ1-2; TRBD1 agrees at 9 bases. From germline, CDR1 is SGHAT and CDR2 FQDESV (reference sequence). V was pared by 5 bases and J by 7 bases, with 5 bases of the junction left unmatched. CDR3 length equals 13 residues. The CDR3: CASSRDRASGYTF. The CDR3 bases are TGTGCCAGCAGCCGGGACAGGGCGAGTGGCTACACCTTC. The complete variable domain, with remaining parts taken from reference TRBV11-1 and TRBJ1-2, reads EAEVAQSPRYKITEKSQAVAFWCDPISGHATLYWYRQILGQGPELLVQFQDESVVDDSQLPKDRFSAERLKGVDSTLKIQPAELGDSAMYLCASSRDRASGYTFGSGTRLTVV.

V usage is TRBV6-2 or TRBV6-3 and J usage is TRBJ2-3; TRBD2 aligns across 8 bases. Germline CDR1 is MNHEY and CDR2 is SVGEGT. V dropped 4 bases and J dropped 1; count of bases not matched to a gene: 16. The CDR3 has 19 amino acids. CDR3 DNA: TGTGCCAGCAGTTCCCCAATTAAGCGGGAGAGCCTTCGCACAGATACGCAGTATTTT. Encoded protein: CASSSPIKRESLRTDTQYF.

This clone was observed once. The chain employs TRBV19 and TRBJ2-5; 11 bases fit TRBD2. Trimming took 5 bases from V and 0 from J; bases not matched to a gene: 5. From germline, CDR1 is LNHDA and CDR2 SQIVND (reference sequence). CDR3 length equals 16 residues. This CDR3 reads CASSAGTSGNQETQYF. In DNA, the CDR3 is TGTGCCAGTAGTGCCGGGACTAGCGGCAACCAAGAGACCCAGTACTTC.

This chain links TRBV29-1 with TRBJ2-5; 7 nucleotides match TRBD1. The CDR3 is made up of 17 amino acids. V dropped 0 bases and J dropped 6; count of bases not matched to a gene: 16. The V gene's germline CDR1 is SQVTM and CDR2 ANQGSEA. CDR3 in DNA: TGCAGCGTTGAAGATGTGGGCCGAGGGGGCGGGTGGAAGACCCAGTACTTC. It codes for CSVEDVGRGGGWKTQYF.

This chain joins TRBV4-1 and TRBJ2-6; D may be TRBD1 (6 bases). The CDR3 sequence is 20 residues long. Germline CDR1 and CDR2: MGHRA and YSYEKL. V lost 1 base and J 2 bases, leaving 21 bases between the germline ends. CDR3 nucleotides: TGCGCCAGCAGCCAAGGGGGGAAGTCGGCAGGGGATCCTGGGGCCAACGTCCTGACTTTC. Translating it yields CASSQGGKSAGDPGANVLTF.

The chain links TRBV5-1 to TRBJ2-3, with TRBD2 identical over 9 bases. The junction had 4 bases not matched to a gene; V was cut back by 4 bases and J by 1 base. Germline V gene lookup returns CDR1 SGHRS and CDR2 YFSETQ. CDR3 length: 15 amino acids. In DNA, the CDR3 is TGCGCCAGCAGCAGTAGCGGGAGCGGCACAGATACGCAGTATTTT. Its translation is CASSSSGSGTDTQYF.

This clone was counted only a few times. J is TRBJ2-6 and V is TRBV28, with 11 positions matching TRBD2. Germline V CDR1 and CDR2: MDHEN, SYDVKM. V trimming: 6 bases; J trimming: 0 bases; junction bases outside the gene matches: 16. This CDR3 region has 21 residues. The CDR3 region is CASSRGLAVTNTLSGANVLTF. CDR3 bases: TGTGCCAGCAGCAGGGGACTAGCGGTGACTAATACCCTCTCTGGGGCCAACGTCCTGACTTTC.

The chain employs TRBV29-1 and TRBJ1-1, with 7 bases aligning to TRBD1. Trimming took 6 bases from V and 6 from J; bases not matched to a gene: 10. The CDR3 totals 13 residues. Germline lookup yields CDR1 SQVTM and CDR2 ANQGSEA. The CDR3 nucleotides read TGCAGCGTCGAATACGGGACAGCAGCTGAAGCTTTCTTT. This codes for CSVEYGTAAEAFF.

The chain employs TRBV29-1 and TRBJ2-1, with TRBD2 matching over 13 bases. The length of the CDR3 is 18 residues. With 7 bases clipped from V and 0 bases from J, the junction kept 12 bases outside the gene matches. Germline values: CDR1 SQVTM, CDR2 ANQGSEA. CDR3 sequence: CSALTPGLAGSSYNEQFF. DNA for the CDR3: TGCAGCGCCCTGACACCGGGACTAGCGGGGAGCTCCTACAATGAGCAGTTCTTC.

V usage is TRBV6-5 and J usage is TRBJ1-2; 9 nucleotides line up with TRBD1. The CDR3 is 15 residues long. Trimming took 8 bases from V and 4 from J; bases not matched to a gene: 11. Per the germline V gene, CDR1 is MNHEY and CDR2 is SVGAGI. CDR3 coding DNA: TGTGCCAGCCTTGACAGGGGGGTATTCGGCTATGGCTACACCTTC. Translation: CASLDRGVFGYGYTF.

V usage is TRBV7-2 and J usage is TRBJ2-2, with TRBD1 matching over 9 bases. The CDR3 length is 18 residues. Looked up from germline, CDR1 is SGHTA and CDR2 is FQGNSA. J was trimmed by 4 bases and V by 2 bases; bases with no gene match: 11. The CDR3 DNA reads as TGTGCCAGCAGCTTACCCCGTCCGGGACAGGGAGGCACCGGGGAGCTGTTTTTT. Encoded protein: CASSLPRPGQGGTGELFF.